This TCR beta chain came from a study of neurological immune-mediated disorders. Study results and caveats: Whereas HTLV-1-associated myelopathy showed the most TCR clonal expansion, multiple sclerosis showed the least, with levels below those of healthy controls.

Regarding time point: longitudinal time-point 3. Synthesis of cDNA was performed by 5'RACE using 10-nucleotide random UMIs. MiXCR, run by TCRdb on the 5' RACE reads, gives a single entry per CDR3 protein. The sample includes 53,000 or so distinct CDR3 sequences, roughly 8.8% of them seen just once. This clonotype was seen only a few times. As yet, its antigen is unknown. Sequenced material: PBMCs. This sequence originates from a woman in her 40s in good health.

The CDR3 loop is CASSSRDRNYYGYTF. The DNA of the CDR3 is TGTGCCAGCAGCTCCCGGGACAGGAACTACTATGGCTACACCTTC. The chain links TRBV5-6 to TRBJ1-2; the match to TRBD1 covers 8 bases. V was pared by 3 bases and J by 3 bases, with 7 bases of the junction left unmatched. The CDR3 is 15 residues long. The germline gives CDR1 SGHDT, CDR2 YYEEEE.